Listed here is a single T cell receptor (beta chain). The data were obtained in a study of blood T cell repertoires in COVID-19. V was clipped by 0 bases and J by 6 bases; unmatched bases: 9. The CDR3 runs 16 residues. Germline assignment: CDR1 PRHDT and CDR2 FYEKMQ (reference sequence). Assay: immunoSEQ multiplex PCR; the TCRdb copy retains only in-frame clones and omits some. Among about 64,000 clones listed, 70% to 85% were seen once. The clonotype was recovered from a woman aged 60-70 years with acute or convalescent COVID-19. The gene calls are TRBV13 and TRBJ1-2; the match to TRBD1 covers 8 bases. What was sequenced was peripheral blood. DNA of the CDR3: TGTGCCAGCAGCTTAGGCGGACAGGGACTCGATCATGGCTACACCTTC. Its translation is CASSLGGQGLDHGYTF.